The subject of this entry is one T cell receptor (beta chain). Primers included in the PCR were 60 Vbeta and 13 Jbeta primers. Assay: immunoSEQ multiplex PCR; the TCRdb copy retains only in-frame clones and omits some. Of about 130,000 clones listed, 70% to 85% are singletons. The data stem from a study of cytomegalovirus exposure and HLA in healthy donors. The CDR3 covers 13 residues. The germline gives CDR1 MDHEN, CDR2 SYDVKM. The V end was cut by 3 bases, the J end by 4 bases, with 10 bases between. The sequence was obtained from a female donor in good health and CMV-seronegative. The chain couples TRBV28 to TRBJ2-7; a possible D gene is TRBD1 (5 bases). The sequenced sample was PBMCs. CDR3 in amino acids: CASSFLGQYEQYF. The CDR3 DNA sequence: TGTGCCAGCAGTTTTTTGGGGCAATACGAGCAGTACTTC. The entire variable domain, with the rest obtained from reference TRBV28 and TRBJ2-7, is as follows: DVKVTQSSRYLVKRTGEKVFLECVQDMDHENMFWYRQDPGLGLRLIYFSYDVKMKEKGDIPEGYSVSREKKERFSLILESASTNQTSMYLCASSFLGQYEQYFGPGTRLTVT.